This TCR beta chain was observed in a study of blood T cell repertoires in COVID-19. The germline CDR1 and CDR2 sequences are MNHNY and SVGAGI (reference sequence). The CDR3 runs to 12 residues. Trimming left V 10 bases short and J 3 bases short, with 12 bases between. Per the authors' pipeline: Amplifying reference gene primers gave estimates of nucleated cell counts. The protocol was immunoSEQ multiplex PCR, while the TCRdb copy is restricted to in-frame clones and leaves out a portion. V, J and clone size were drawn from that table, and D and trimming were deduced from the DNA. The data show about 240,000 clones, with roughly 91% seen just once and just under 1% held by the top ten. This clone was counted once.

The sequence came from a woman aged 40 to 50 who had recovered from COVID-19. Sequenced input: peripheral blood. V usage is TRBV6-6 and J usage is TRBJ1-1; a possible D gene is TRBD1 (5 bases). The CDR3 nucleotides read TGTGCCACCCGGCGGGGGGACACTGAAGCTTTCTTT. It is translated as CATRRGDTEAFF.